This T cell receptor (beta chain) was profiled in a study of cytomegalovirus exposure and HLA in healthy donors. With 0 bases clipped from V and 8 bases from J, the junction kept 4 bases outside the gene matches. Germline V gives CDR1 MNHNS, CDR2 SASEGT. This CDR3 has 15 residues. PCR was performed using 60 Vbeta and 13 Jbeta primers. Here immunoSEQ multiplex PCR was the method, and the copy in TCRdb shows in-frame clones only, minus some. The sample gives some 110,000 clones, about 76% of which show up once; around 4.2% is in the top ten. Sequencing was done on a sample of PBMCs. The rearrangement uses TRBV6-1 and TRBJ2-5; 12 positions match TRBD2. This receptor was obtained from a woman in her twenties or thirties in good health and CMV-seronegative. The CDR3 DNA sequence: TGTGCCAGCAGTGAAGCCGCTAGCGGGAGGGGAACCCAGTACTTC. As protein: CASSEAASGRGTQYF.